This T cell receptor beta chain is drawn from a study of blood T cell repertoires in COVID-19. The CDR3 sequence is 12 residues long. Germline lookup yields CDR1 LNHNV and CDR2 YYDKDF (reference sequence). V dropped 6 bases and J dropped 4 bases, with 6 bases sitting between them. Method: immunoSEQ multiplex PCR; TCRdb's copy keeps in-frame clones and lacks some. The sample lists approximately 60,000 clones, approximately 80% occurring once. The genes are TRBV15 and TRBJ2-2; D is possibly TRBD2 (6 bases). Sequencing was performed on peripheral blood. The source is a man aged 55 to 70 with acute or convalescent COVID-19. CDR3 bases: TGTGCCACCAGGGGGGGCACCGGGGAGCTGTTTTTT. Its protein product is CATRGGTGELFF.